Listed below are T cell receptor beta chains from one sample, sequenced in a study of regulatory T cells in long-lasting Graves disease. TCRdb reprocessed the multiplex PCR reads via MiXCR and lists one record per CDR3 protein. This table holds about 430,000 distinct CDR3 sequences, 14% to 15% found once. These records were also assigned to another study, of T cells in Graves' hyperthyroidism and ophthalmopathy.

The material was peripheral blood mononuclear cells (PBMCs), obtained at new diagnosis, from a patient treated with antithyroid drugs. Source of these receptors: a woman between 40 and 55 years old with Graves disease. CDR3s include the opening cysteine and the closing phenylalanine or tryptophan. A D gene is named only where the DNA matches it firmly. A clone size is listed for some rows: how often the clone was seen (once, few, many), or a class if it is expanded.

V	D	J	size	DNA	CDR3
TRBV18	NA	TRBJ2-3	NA	TGTGCCAGCTCACCTCCCACTGGAGGAGGATCCACAGATACGCAGTATTTT	CASSPPTGGGSTDTQYF
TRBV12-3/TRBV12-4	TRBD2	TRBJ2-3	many	TGTGCCAGCAGCCGGGAGAGCGGGAGCCGCCTTTTGGTCACAGATACGCAGTATTTT	CASSRESGSRLLVTDTQYF
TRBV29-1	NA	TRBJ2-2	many	TGCAGCGCGGGACTCTACACCGGGGAGCTGTTTTTT	CSAGLYTGELFF
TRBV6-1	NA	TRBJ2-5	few	TGTGCCAGCAGTACAACCGGGACCCCCCGAGAGACCCAGTACTTC	CASSTTGTPRETQYF
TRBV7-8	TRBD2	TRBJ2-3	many	TGTGCCAGCAGGGCGGGGGACACAGATACGCAGTATTTT	CASRAGDTDTQYF
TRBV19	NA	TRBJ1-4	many	TGTGCCAGTAGTGCAGGAACAACTAATGAAAAACTGTTTTTT	CASSAGTTNEKLFF
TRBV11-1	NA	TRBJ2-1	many	TGTGCCAGCAGCTTTACCCGACAGCCTTACAATGAGCAGTTCTTC	CASSFTRQPYNEQFF
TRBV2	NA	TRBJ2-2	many	TGTGCCAGCAGTGTCGGGGAGCTGTTTTTT	CASSVGELFF
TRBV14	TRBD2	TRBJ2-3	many	TGTGCCAGCAGCCAAAACCCTAAGACTAGCTCCTTCACAGATACGCAGTATTTT	CASSQNPKTSSFTDTQYF
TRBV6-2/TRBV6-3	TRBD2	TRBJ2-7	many	TGTGCCAGCAGTTACACGGGACTACTTCACTCCTACGAGCAGTACTTC	CASSYTGLLHSYEQYF
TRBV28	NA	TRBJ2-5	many	TGTGCCAGCACCGTGGGGGAGACCCAGTACTTC	CASTVGETQYF
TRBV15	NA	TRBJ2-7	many	TGTGCCACCAGCAGAGATTGGTTAGCAGGGCCTTCCTTC	CATSRDWLAGPSF
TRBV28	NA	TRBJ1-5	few	TGTGCCAGCAGTACGGGTCAGCCCCAGCATTTT	CASSTGQPQHF
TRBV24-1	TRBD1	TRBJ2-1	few	TGTGCCACGGAAGGCGGGACAGGGGTGGGAAGGGATGAGCAGTTCTTC	CATEGGTGVGRDEQFF
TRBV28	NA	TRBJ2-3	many	TGTGCCAGCCACGGGGGAGTGACAGATACGCAGTATTTT	CASHGGVTDTQYF
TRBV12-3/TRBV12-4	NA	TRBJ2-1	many	TGTGCCAGCCACGGGAGGACAGGGTTTAATGAGCAGTTCTTC	CASHGRTGFNEQFF
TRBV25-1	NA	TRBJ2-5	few	TGTGCCAGCAGTGAACCCGGCGGCTGGAAGACCCAGTACTTC	CASSEPGGWKTQYF
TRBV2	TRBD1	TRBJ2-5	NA	TGTGCCAGCAGACTGACAGGGACCCAAGAGACCCAGTACTTC	CASRLTGTQETQYF
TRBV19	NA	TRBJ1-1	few	TGTGCCAGTAGTACCCGCATCAACACTGAAGCTTTCTTT	CASSTRINTEAFF
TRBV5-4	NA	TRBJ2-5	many	TGTGCCAGCAGCTTGGCGGGGTCCCAGCCTAGGGTCCAGTACTTC	CASSLAGSQPRVQYF
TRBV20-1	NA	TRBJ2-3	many	TGCAGTGCGCCGCCGACTCTCTATAGCACAGATACGCAGTATTTT	CSAPPTLYSTDTQYF